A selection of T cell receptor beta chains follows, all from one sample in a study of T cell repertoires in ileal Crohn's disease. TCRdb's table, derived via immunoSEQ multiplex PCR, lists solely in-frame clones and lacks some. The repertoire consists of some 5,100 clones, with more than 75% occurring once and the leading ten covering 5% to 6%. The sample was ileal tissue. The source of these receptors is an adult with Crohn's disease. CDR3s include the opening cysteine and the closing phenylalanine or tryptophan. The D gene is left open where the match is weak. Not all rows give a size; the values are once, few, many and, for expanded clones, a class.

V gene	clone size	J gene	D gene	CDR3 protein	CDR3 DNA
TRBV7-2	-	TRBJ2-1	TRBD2	CASSRPLAGGRNEQFF	TGTGCCAGCAGCAGGCCCCTAGCGGGGGGGCGCAATGAGCAGTTCTTC
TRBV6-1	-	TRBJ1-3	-	CASSEVAGIVNTIYF	TGTGCCAGCAGTGAAGTGGCAGGCATTGTAAACACCATATATTTT
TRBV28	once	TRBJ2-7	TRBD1	CASRTHRDRFGSWQYF	TGTGCCAGCAGGACGCACCGGGACAGGTTTGGGTCGTGGCAGTACTTC
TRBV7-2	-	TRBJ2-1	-	CASSFLEWSDEQFF	TGTGCCAGCAGCTTCCTAGAGTGGTCGGATGAGCAGTTCTTC
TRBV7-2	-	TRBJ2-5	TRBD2	CASSKGLAGGVETQYF	TGTGCCAGCAGCAAGGGGCTAGCGGGGGGGGTGGAAACCCAGTACTTC
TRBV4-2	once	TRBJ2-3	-	CASSQGPSRSGGTDTQYF	TGTGCCAGCAGCCAAGGCCCCTCGAGGAGCGGTGGCACAGATACGCAGTATTTT
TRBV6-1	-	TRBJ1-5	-	CASSEQRYQPQHF	TGTGCCAGCAGTGAACAGAGGTATCAGCCCCAGCATTTT
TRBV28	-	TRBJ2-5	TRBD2	CASSFLAAQETQYF	TGTGCCAGCAGTTTCCTAGCGGCCCAAGAGACCCAGTACTTC
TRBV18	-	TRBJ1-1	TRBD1	CASSYRQGSDTEAFF	TGTGCCAGCTCATATAGACAGGGATCGGACACTGAAGCTTTCTTT
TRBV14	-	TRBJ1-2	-	CASSQDLTFRGYGYTF	TGTGCCAGCAGCCAAGATCTGACGTTCCGGGGATACGGCTACACCTTC